The sample holds a few counts of the clone carrying this T cell receptor beta chain. Its antigen is still unknown. This sample was taken from a study of T cell repertoires in cytomegalovirus infection. Across the study: Indicated by public TCR beta signatures were CMV infection and matching HLA type.

General observations from the study: HLA-C-restricted CMV clonotypes gave the most frequent clonotype in two of eight donors.

The CDR3 loop spans 14 amino acids. Trimming removed 4 bases at V and 4 bases at J, with 13 bases between. Germline V lookup: CDR1 SGHDN, CDR2 FVKESK. TCRdb ran MiXCR on the reads and lists one entry per CDR3 protein. This table has fewer than 900,000 distinct CDR3 sequences, about 29% appearing once. This specimen consisted of cultured CD8+ T cells from PBMCs, obtained from culture after CMV antigen stimulation. This sequence joins TRBV14 and TRBJ1-1, with D tentatively TRBD1 (6 bases). The TCR sequence derives from a human donor in good health (CMV status not recorded). Some clones in this sample may be carry-over from other donors' samples. This CDR3 reads CASSLRGGTTEAFF. In DNA, the CDR3 is TGTGCCAGCAGCCTTAGGGGGGGGACCACTGAAGCTTTCTTT. Variable domain in full (rest from reference TRBV14 and TRBJ1-1): EAGVTQFPSHSVIEKGQTVTLRCDPISGHDNLYWYRRVMGKEIKFLLHFVKESKQDESGMPNNRFLAERTGGTYSTLKVQPAELEDSGVYFCASSLRGGTTEAFFGQGTRLTVV.